This T cell receptor beta chain was observed in a study of beta chain features in type 1 diabetes. Expressed TCRB transcripts were sequenced because the entire RNA isolate underwent reverse transcription. Repertoires were generated with immunoSEQ multiplex PCR, while TCRdb's copy carries only in-frame clones and drops some. The sample lists roughly 140,000 clones, about 8.5% occurring once. Study outcomes and limitations: Patients and controls would be equally affected if PCR favored shorter templates.

In this sample, this clone turned up many times. The antigen is unknown. Germline is not matched at one junction end, which may reflect a read error. This CDR3 contains 13 residues. Looked up from germline, CDR1 is KGHSH and CDR2 is LQKENI. The rearrangement uses TRBV18 and TRBJ1-2, with unresolved D. The TCR sequence derives from a man between 18 and 29 years old in good health. The sequenced sample consisted of central memory CD4+ T cells from blood. CDR3 region: CASSKAASYGCTF. The CDR3 DNA sequence: TGTGCCAGCTCAAAAGCGGCCAGCTATGGCTGCACCTTC.